This T cell receptor (beta chain) was observed in a study of cytotoxic CD8 clonotypes in ibrutinib-treated CLL. General study points: Clonality was elevated at ibrutinib response and had returned toward baseline at progression.

Concerning this clone itself: The antigen remains unidentified.

TCRdb's copy holds only in-frame clones and misses some; the assay was immunoSEQ multiplex PCR. The sample has about 270,000 clones, 60% to 80% seen once. The receptor's source is a human donor with chronic lymphocytic leukemia. The sample was PBMCs, taken at disease progression, from a patient treated with ibrutinib.

CDR3 in amino acids: CASSLEFRGGYTF. CDR3 DNA: TGCGCCAGCAGCTTGGAATTCCGGGGCGGCTACACCTTC. The rearrangement links TRBV5-1 to TRBJ1-2; tentatively, D is TRBD1 (5 bases). V was shortened by 0 bases and J by 8 bases, with 11 bases between the two germline ends. In germline, CDR1 is SGHRS, CDR2 YFSETQ. The CDR3 runs 13 residues. Drawing the rest from reference TRBV5-1 and TRBJ1-2, the complete variable domain is KAGVTQTPRYLIKTRGQQVTLSCSPISGHRSVSWYQQTPGQGLQFLFEYFSETQRNKGNFPGRFSGRQFSNSRSEMNVSTLELGDSALYLCASSLEFRGGYTFGSGTRLTVV.